A single sample is the source of the 15 T cell receptor beta chains below, sequenced in a study of T cells in localized non-small cell lung cancer. Using immunoSEQ multiplex PCR, the repertoire was profiled, and TCRdb retains in-frame clones only, with some absent. The table includes tens of thousands of clones, more than 90% detected once. This specimen consisted of peripheral blood, obtained before any cancer treatment. These receptors were obtained from a female donor over 55 with stage I lung adenocarcinoma.

The V and J genes are TRBV5-6 and TRBJ2-7, with D possibly being TRBD2 (5 bases). V lost 6 bases and J lost 7, with 17 bases in between. This CDR3 spans 13 amino acids. Per germline, CDR1 SGHDT and CDR2 YYEEEE. The CDR3 DNA is TGTGCCAGCAACTTACGTCTCTCGGGGGAGCAGTACGTC. Protein: CASNLRLSGEQYV.

The chain is built from TRBV7-9 and TRBJ2-1; the D is unclear. The CDR3 is 14 residues long. Germline V gives CDR1 SEHNR, CDR2 FQNEAQ (reference sequence). Trimming cost V 7 bases and J 0 bases, with 10 bases left between them. The CDR3 DNA reads TGTGCCAGCAACCCACTGAGCTCCTACAATGAGCAGTTCTTC. As protein: CASNPLSSYNEQFF.

The chain uses TRBV6-4 and TRBJ2-3; 7 nucleotides match TRBD2. The CDR3 is made up of 17 amino acids. V gave up 7 bases and J gave up 0 bases; unmatched junction bases: 13. CDR1 and CDR2 from the germline V gene are MRHNA and SNTAGT. CDR3 in amino acids: CASTLAGGWGSTDTQYF. The CDR3 DNA reads as TGTGCCAGCACCTTGGCCGGGGGGTGGGGTAGCACAGATACGCAGTATTTT.

The chain joins TRBV6-1 to TRBJ1-5; D is perhaps TRBD1 (5 bases). Germline CDR1 reads MNHNS; CDR2 reads SASEGT. This CDR3 comprises 14 residues. Trimming removed 4 bases from V and 0 bases from J, with 7 bases in between. The CDR3 reads CASSVTDSNQPQHF. In nucleotides, the CDR3 is TGTGCCAGCAGTGTGACAGATAGCAATCAGCCCCAGCATTTT.

CDR3 DNA sequence: TGTGCCAGCAGATCGGACTACAATGAGCAGTTCTTC. Its protein product is CASRSDYNEQFF. J is TRBJ2-1 and V is TRBV7-9; D uncertain. The CDR3 contains 12 residues. Trimming took off 6 bases at V and 3 bases at J, with 6 bases between the two ends. The germline V gene has CDR1 SEHNR and CDR2 FQNEAQ (reference sequence). Full variable domain (remainder filled in from reference TRBV7-9 and TRBJ2-1): DTGVSQNPRHKITKRGQNVTFRCDPISEHNRLYWYRQTLGQGPEFLTYFQNEAQLEKSRLLSDRFSAERPKGSFSTLEIQRTEQGDSAMYLCASRSDYNEQFFGPGTRLTVL.

The V gene is TRBV7-8, the J gene TRBJ1-4; D is uncertain. V was cut by 3 bases and J by 4 bases, with 15 bases left in between. Germline CDR1 is SGHVS and CDR2 is FQNEAQ. The CDR3 has 16 amino acids. The CDR3 protein is CASSLRPVQVNEKLFF. The CDR3, as DNA: TGTGCCAGCAGCTTGCGACCCGTCCAAGTTAATGAAAAACTGTTTTTT.

The V and J genes are TRBV4-1 and TRBJ1-1, with 7 nucleotides matching TRBD1. The germline CDR1 and CDR2 sequences are MGHRA and YSYEKL. The CDR3 is made up of 16 amino acids. V gave up 4 bases and J gave up 7 bases; unmatched junction bases: 15. Here the CDR3 DNA reads TGCGCCAGCAGCCCCCCAGGAGGGGGCTTTGCCGGTGAAGCTTTCTTT. Its translation is CASSPPGGGFAGEAFF.

This chain connects TRBV27 to TRBJ1-2; 12 bases fit TRBD1. Trimming removed 9 bases from V and 5 bases from J; junction bases left unmatched: 7. Germline V lookup: CDR1 MNHEY, CDR2 SMNVEV (reference sequence). CDR3 size: 14 residues. The CDR3 sequence is CASGTGGRIYGYTF. Written as DNA, the CDR3 is TGTGCCAGTGGGACAGGGGGCCGGATTTATGGCTACACCTTC.

This clone has only one observation. The chain carries TRBV5-1 and TRBJ2-2; D may be TRBD1 (5 bases). The CDR3 length is 14 residues. With 1 base removed from V and 5 bases from J, the gap between germline ends came to 9 bases. Germline values: CDR1 SGHRS, CDR2 YFSETQ. The CDR3 reads CASSLWQGTGELFF. The CDR3 DNA sequence: TGCGCCAGCAGCTTGTGGCAGGGAACCGGGGAGCTGTTTTTT.

This rearrangement joins TRBV6-5 to TRBJ1-2, with D perhaps TRBD1 (5 bases). The CDR3 is 15 residues long. V was clipped by 6 bases and J by 4 bases, with 18 bases between them. CDR1 is MNHEY and CDR2 is SVGAGI in the germline V gene. CDR3 in amino acids: CASSSHGVGGYGYTF. CDR3 nucleotide sequence: TGTGCCAGCAGCTCCCACGGGGTCGGGGGCTATGGCTACACCTTC.

The J gene is TRBJ1-1, the V gene TRBV6-1; 9 positions agree with TRBD1. Germline V lookup: CDR1 MNHNS, CDR2 SASEGT. The CDR3 contains 14 residues. After removal of 3 bases from V and 9 bases from J, the junction contained 8 bases not matched to a gene. Here the CDR3 DNA reads TGTGCCAGCAGTGACCCCGGGACAGGGAGGAAAGCTTTCTTT. Amino acid sequence: CASSDPGTGRKAFF.

The rearrangement joins TRBV10-3 to TRBJ2-5, with D unresolved. Trimming pared 4 bases from V and 5 bases from J, leaving 11 bases between. Germline CDR1 ENHRY, CDR2 SYGVKD. The CDR3 extends over 13 amino acids. The CDR3 spells CAISADSGETQYF. The CDR3 DNA is TGTGCCATCAGTGCGGATAGTGGGGAGACCCAGTACTTC.

This chain joins TRBV6-6 and TRBJ2-3, with 9 bases identical to TRBD1. CDR3 length: 13 amino acids. V was clipped by 7 bases and J by 6 bases; unmatched bases: 5. The germline V gene has CDR1 MNHNY and CDR2 SVGAGI (reference sequence). CDR3 sequence: CASNQQGADTQYF. CDR3 sequence (DNA): TGTGCCAGCAATCAACAGGGGGCGGATACGCAGTATTTT.

The chain is built from TRBV10-3 and TRBJ2-2, with D perhaps TRBD1 (6 bases). CDR3 size: 14 residues. The V end lost 7 bases, the J end lost 2 bases, and 11 bases lay between the germline ends. Germline CDR1 reads ENHRY; CDR2 reads SYGVKD. The CDR3 region has the DNA TGTGCCATCAACAGGGAGTTAAACACCGGGGAGCTGTTTTTT. Its translation: CAINRELNTGELFF.

The V and J genes are TRBV5-1 and TRBJ2-3; D is possibly TRBD1 or TRBD2 (5 bases each). The germline V and J ends were trimmed by 0 bases and 2 bases, with 10 bases remaining between them. The CDR3 extends over 15 amino acids. Looked up from germline, CDR1 is SGHRS and CDR2 is YFSETQ. The CDR3 reads CASSLEGTYTDTQYF. For the CDR3, the DNA is TGCGCCAGCAGCTTGGAAGGGACCTACACAGATACGCAGTATTTT.